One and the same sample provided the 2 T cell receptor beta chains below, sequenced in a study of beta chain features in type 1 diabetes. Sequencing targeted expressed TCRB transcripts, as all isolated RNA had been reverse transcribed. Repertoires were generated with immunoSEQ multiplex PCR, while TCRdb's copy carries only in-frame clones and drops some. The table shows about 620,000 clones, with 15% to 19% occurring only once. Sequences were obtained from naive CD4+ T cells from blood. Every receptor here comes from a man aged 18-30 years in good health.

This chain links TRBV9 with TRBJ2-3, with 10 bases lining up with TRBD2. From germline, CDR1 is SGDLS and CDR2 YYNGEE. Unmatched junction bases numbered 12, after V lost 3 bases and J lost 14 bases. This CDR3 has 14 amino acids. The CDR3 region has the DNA TGTGCCAGCAGCGGAAAGAGCCTAGCGGGAGACCCGTATTTT. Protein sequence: CASSGKSLAGDPYF.

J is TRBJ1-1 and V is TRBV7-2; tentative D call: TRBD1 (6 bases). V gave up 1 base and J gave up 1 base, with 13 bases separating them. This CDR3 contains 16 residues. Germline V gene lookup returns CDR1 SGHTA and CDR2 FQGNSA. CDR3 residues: CASSLGRAGANTEAFF. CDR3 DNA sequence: TGTGCCAGCAGCTTAGGTCGGGCAGGGGCGAACACTGAAGCTTTCTTT.